These 6 T cell receptor beta chains were all obtained from the same sample, sequenced in a study of regulatory T cells in long-lasting Graves disease. Time point specified: persistent/refractory GD, antithyroid drugs over 5 years with positive TRAb. There was RNA extracted from PBMCs, and the TCR library was made from it. The TCR beta library used iRepertoire HTBI primers with Arm-PCR amplification of CDR3. TCRdb recomputed calls from the multiplex PCR reads with MiXCR, one row per CDR3 protein. The sample yields 390,000 or so distinct CDR3 sequences, roughly 25% seen once. The sample here was peripheral blood mononuclear cells (PBMCs), taken when the disease was refractory, from a patient treated with antithyroid drugs. The receptors derive from a middle-aged woman with Graves disease.

Ten or more counts support this clonotype. The V and J genes are TRBV10-3 and TRBJ2-7; D may be TRBD1 (5 bases). The CDR3 is 12 amino acids. CDR1 and CDR2 from the germline V gene are ENHRY and SYGVKD. The V and J ends lost 5 bases and 0 bases respectively, with 5 bases between them. The CDR3 DNA reads TGTGCCATCAGTAGGGGCTCCTACGAGCAGTACTTC. This gives the protein CAISRGSYEQYF.

In nucleotides, the CDR3 is TGCAGCGTACTGGGAGGGACTGGTGTATCCACAGATACGCAGTATTTT. It encodes CSVLGGTGVSTDTQYF. The rearrangement joins TRBV29-1 to TRBJ2-3; TRBD2 matches at 7 bases. The germline gives CDR1 SQVTM, CDR2 ANQGSEA. This CDR3 spans 16 amino acids. V lost 6 bases and J lost 2; bases outside the gene matches: 14.

CDR3 in amino acids: CASSVEQGFQETQYF. CDR3 DNA: TGTGCCAGCAGCGTAGAGCAGGGTTTTCAAGAGACCCAGTACTTC. This rearrangement joins TRBV9 to TRBJ2-5, with a possible D match to TRBD1 (5 bases). The CDR3 consists of 15 residues. From germline, CDR1 is SGDLS and CDR2 YYNGEE. V lost 0 bases to trimming and J lost 2 bases, with 11 bases between them.

Worth noting for this clonotype: It is likely a read error, because the conserved phenylalanine at the end of the CDR3 is missing. J is TRBJ1-5 and V is TRBV6-1; weak D call: TRBD1 (5 bases). Germline CDR1 reads MNHNS; CDR2 reads SASEGT. V lost 0 bases, J lost 6 bases, and 15 bases lay in between. This CDR3 contains 16 residues. CDR3 in DNA: TGTGCCAGCAGTGAAGCTAGGGGATACGGCGGTCAGCCCCAGCATCTT. This codes for CASSEARGYGGQPQHL.

In its sample, this clonotype was seen many times. The chain has TRBV12-3 or TRBV12-4 and TRBJ2-7; D possibly corresponds to TRBD2 (7 bases). This CDR3 has 17 residues. Trimming stripped 2 bases from V and 5 bases from J, with 22 bases between. CDR3 DNA: TGTGCCAGCAGTTTATCTTTCGGGGGCGGGAGTACCCACGAGCAGTACTTC. It codes for CASSLSFGGGSTHEQYF.

The chain is built from TRBV12-3 or TRBV12-4 and TRBJ1-1; D remains ambiguous. Trimming removed 6 bases at V and 8 bases at J, with 16 bases between. The CDR3 is made up of 13 amino acids. CDR3 nucleotides: TGTGCCAGCAGCCGTGCAGAAAAAAGGGAAGCTTTCTTT. Translation: CASSRAEKREAFF.